Here is one T cell receptor beta chain with its context. Its target is not known. This sample was included in a study of OX40 agonist ivuxolimab in advanced cancers. The study's findings and limits: CD4+ and CD8+ blood T cells expanded clonally by week 6 at 0.1 to 3.0 mg/kg.

Sequencing used immunoSEQ multiplex PCR; TCRdb keeps in-frame clones, though not all of them. The sample consists of tens of thousands of clones, 82% of them appearing once. Researchers took blood at baseline, on cycle 4 day 1, and on cycle 7 day 1. Germline V gene data show CDR1 as SNHLY and CDR2 as FYNNEI. V was cut by 8 bases and J by 3 bases, with 11 bases left in between. This CDR3 contains 13 residues. Sequencing was performed on CD4+ or CD8+ T cells sorted from blood, taken in a trial of the OX40 agonist ivuxolimab. The sequence derives from an adult with an advanced solid tumor such as melanoma, head and neck, liver or kidney cancer. This chain connects TRBV2 to TRBJ1-3; D remains unclear. The CDR3 DNA reads as TGTGCCAGCGGCATTCCCCGTGGAAACACCATATATTTT. It is translated as CASGIPRGNTIYF. Looking up the rest from reference TRBV2 and TRBJ1-3 gives the full variable domain: EPEVTQTPSHQVTQMGQEVILRCVPISNHLYFYWYRQILGQKVEFLVSFYNNEISEKSEIFDDQFSVERPDGSNFTLKIRSTKLEDSAMYFCASGIPRGNTIYFGEGSWLTVV.